The rows below give T cell receptor beta chains drawn from one sample of a study of blood T cell repertoires in COVID-19. Using immunoSEQ multiplex PCR, the repertoire was profiled, and TCRdb retains in-frame clones only, with some absent. The repertoire holds roughly 300,000 clones, under 90% seen once, with around 4.6% in the top ten. Sequencing was performed on PBMCs or T cells enriched from blood (not recorded which). Receptors originate from a man between 25 and 39 years old who had recovered from COVID-19. The CDR3 runs from the conserved cysteine through the conserved F or W. D genes are given only for firm matches. Clone sizes are given selectively: once, few, many, or a class where the clone is expanded.

length: 14; V: TRBV30; D: .; J: TRBJ1-1; size: .; DNA: TGTGCCTGGACTACAGGGTCAGGGGCCATTGAAGCTTTCTTT; CDR3: CAWTTGSGAIEAFF
length: 15; V: TRBV5-1; D: .; J: TRBJ2-7; size: .; DNA: TGCGCCAGCAAGGTGGGTTCAGGGGATATGTACGAGCAGTACTTC; CDR3: CASKVGSGDMYEQYF
length: 14; V: TRBV2; D: .; J: TRBJ1-1; size: .; DNA: TGTGCCAGCAGTGTTACAGATATGAACACTGAAGCTTTCTTT; CDR3: CASSVTDMNTEAFF
length: 16; V: TRBV10-2; D: TRBD1; J: TRBJ1-1; size: .; DNA: TGCGCCAGCCGCGGGACAGGGGGAGGGATGAACACTGAAGCTTTCTTT; CDR3: CASRGTGGGMNTEAFF
length: 13; V: TRBV3-1/TRBV3-2; D: .; J: TRBJ2-3; size: .; DNA: TGTGCCAGCGGACTGTCGGGCACAGATACGCAGTATTTT; CDR3: CASGLSGTDTQYF
length: 15; V: TRBV2; D: TRBD1; J: TRBJ1-1; size: once; DNA: TGTGCCAGCACCAAGGGACAGGGACGGAACACTGAAGCTTTCTTT; CDR3: CASTKGQGRNTEAFF
length: 15; V: TRBV6-5; D: TRBD1; J: TRBJ1-1; size: .; DNA: TGTGCCAGCAGTAGTCCCGGGACAGGGAACACTGAAGCTTTCTTT; CDR3: CASSSPGTGNTEAFF
length: 16; V: TRBV3-1/TRBV3-2; D: .; J: TRBJ2-7; size: .; DNA: TGTGCCAGCAGCCAAGAAGCTCCGGGTAGACTCTACGAGCAGTACTTC; CDR3: CASSQEAPGRLYEQYF
length: 13; V: TRBV12-5; D: .; J: TRBJ1-2; size: .; DNA: TGTGCTAGTGGTTTATATCCAGCGTATGGCTACACCTTC; CDR3: CASGLYPAYGYTF
length: 17; V: TRBV5-1; D: TRBD2; J: TRBJ2-5; size: .; DNA: TGCGCCAGCAGCGCCGGGGGACTAGCGGTTTTCCAAGAGACCCAGTACTTC; CDR3: CASSAGGLAVFQETQYF
length: 16; V: TRBV3-1/TRBV3-2; D: TRBD1; J: TRBJ2-5; size: .; DNA: TGTGCCAGCAGCCAACGCGCCCCGGACAGGGGAGAGACCCAGTACTTC; CDR3: CASSQRAPDRGETQYF
length: 14; V: TRBV30; D: TRBD1; J: TRBJ2-1; size: .; DNA: TGTGCCTGGAGGGGGGACAGGGGGCATAATGAGCAGTTCTTC; CDR3: CAWRGDRGHNEQFF
length: 12; V: TRBV10-1; D: .; J: TRBJ1-4; size: .; DNA: TGCGCCAGCAGTGATTCGGGTAGAAAACTGTTTTTT; CDR3: CASSDSGRKLFF
length: 14; V: TRBV15; D: .; J: TRBJ2-7; size: .; DNA: TGTGCCACCAGCAGAGATGGGGGGAACTACGAGCAGTACTTC; CDR3: CATSRDGGNYEQYF
length: 16; V: TRBV18; D: TRBD2; J: TRBJ2-3; size: .; DNA: TGTGCCAGCTCACCACCACTAGCGGGAGGAGGAAATACGCAGTATTTT; CDR3: CASSPPLAGGGNTQYF
length: 13; V: TRBV29-1; D: TRBD2; J: TRBJ2-2; size: .; DNA: TGCAGCGTCCCGGGAGGGCCCACCGGGGAGCTGTTTTTT; CDR3: CSVPGGPTGELFF
length: 13; V: TRBV6-2/TRBV6-3; D: TRBD1; J: TRBJ2-1; size: .; DNA: TGTGCCAGCAGTGGGGACAGGGTATGGGAGCAGTTCTTC; CDR3: CASSGDRVWEQFF
length: 18; V: TRBV5-1; D: TRBD1; J: TRBJ2-2; size: .; DNA: TGCGCCAGCAGCTCGGGGGACAGGGGGCCCCATTTGTCCGGGGAGCTGTTTTTT; CDR3: CASSSGDRGPHLSGELFF
length: 15; V: TRBV28; D: .; J: TRBJ2-2; size: .; DNA: TGTGCCAGCAGGAGGGCAGGCGTCTCGGCCGGGGAGCTGTTTTTT; CDR3: CASRRAGVSAGELFF
length: 16; V: TRBV6-1; D: TRBD1; J: TRBJ1-1; size: few; DNA: TGTGCCAGCAGTGAAGCCAACAGGGGGCTGGGGACTGAAGCTTTCTTT; CDR3: CASSEANRGLGTEAFF
length: 13; V: TRBV6-4; D: .; J: TRBJ2-7; size: .; DNA: TGTGCCAGCAGGCTTCTTAGCATCTACGAGCAGTACTTC; CDR3: CASRLLSIYEQYF
length: 12; V: TRBV6-5; D: .; J: TRBJ2-5; size: .; DNA: TGTGCCAGCAGGACATCTCAAGAGACCCAGTACTTC; CDR3: CASRTSQETQYF
length: 14; V: TRBV5-1; D: TRBD2; J: TRBJ2-7; size: .; DNA: TGCGCCAGCAGCGCCACTAGCGGCCCCTACGAGCAGTACTTC; CDR3: CASSATSGPYEQYF
length: 14; V: TRBV20-1; D: .; J: TRBJ2-7; size: .; DNA: TGCAGTGCTAGTTTCGGCGGGACCGGCCACGAGCAGTACTTC; CDR3: CSASFGGTGHEQYF
length: 15; V: TRBV19; D: .; J: TRBJ1-5; size: .; DNA: TGTGCCAGTAGTATTTTTGTCGCGGGTAATCAGCCCCAGCATTTT; CDR3: CASSIFVAGNQPQHF
length: 18; V: TRBV29-1; D: .; J: TRBJ2-6; size: .; DNA: TGCAGCGTTGTTCTGTCTCCAGGGTACAACTCTGGGGCCAACGTCCTGACTTTC; CDR3: CSVVLSPGYNSGANVLTF
length: 14; V: TRBV15; D: TRBD2; J: TRBJ2-1; size: .; DNA: TGTGCCACCAGCACGCGGGGGGGCTACAATGAGCAGTTCTTC; CDR3: CATSTRGGYNEQFF
length: 14; V: TRBV6-5; D: .; J: TRBJ2-1; size: .; DNA: TGTGCCAGCAGGGTGGGACTTGCGTATAATGAGCAGTTCTTC; CDR3: CASRVGLAYNEQFF
length: 13; V: TRBV10-1; D: TRBD1; J: TRBJ1-2; size: .; DNA: TGCGCCAGCAGTGGGACAGGAATGGATGGCTACACCTTC; CDR3: CASSGTGMDGYTF
length: 18; V: TRBV19; D: TRBD2; J: TRBJ2-1; size: once; DNA: TGTGCCAGTAGTATCGTAGCGGGGAAGATCACGGTCTACAATGAGCAGTTCTTC; CDR3: CASSIVAGKITVYNEQFF
length: 14; V: TRBV10-1; D: TRBD1; J: TRBJ2-5; size: .; DNA: TGCGCCAGCAGTGAAACAGGGGCCCGGGAGACCCAGTACTTC; CDR3: CASSETGARETQYF
length: 15; V: TRBV19; D: TRBD1; J: TRBJ1-4; size: .; DNA: TGTGCCAGTAGTTCGCAGGGGGGTGGGAATGAAAAACTGTTTTTT; CDR3: CASSSQGGGNEKLFF
length: 13; V: TRBV9; D: .; J: TRBJ2-5; size: .; DNA: TGTGCCAGCAGCGTTAGGGGTGGAGAGACCCAGTACTTC; CDR3: CASSVRGGETQYF
length: 12; V: TRBV19; D: .; J: TRBJ1-1; size: .; DNA: TGTGCCAGTAGTATCTCCGCCGGTGAAGCTTTCTTT; CDR3: CASSISAGEAFF
length: 14; V: TRBV7-2; D: .; J: TRBJ2-3; size: .; DNA: TGTGCCAGCAGCTCCACACCCCGCACAGATACGCAGTATTTT; CDR3: CASSSTPRTDTQYF
length: 13; V: TRBV5-4; D: .; J: TRBJ1-2; size: .; DNA: TGTGCCAGCAGCCCAGACAGGAACTATGGCTACACCTTC; CDR3: CASSPDRNYGYTF
length: 13; V: TRBV28; D: .; J: TRBJ1-3; size: .; DNA: TGTGCCAGCAGTGGAGATGATCAAAACACCATATATTTT; CDR3: CASSGDDQNTIYF
length: 15; V: TRBV6-5; D: TRBD1; J: TRBJ2-1; size: .; DNA: TGTGCCAGCAGTTACGACAGGGACCCCTACAATGAGCAGTTCTTC; CDR3: CASSYDRDPYNEQFF
length: 14; V: TRBV7-8; D: .; J: TRBJ1-6; size: .; DNA: TGTGCCAGCAGCTTAGTAACGGTTAATTCACCCCTCCACTTT; CDR3: CASSLVTVNSPLHF
length: 16; V: TRBV28; D: TRBD1; J: TRBJ2-3; size: .; DNA: TGTGCCAGCAGGCCCCGGGACAGCCAATACACAGATACGCAGTATTTT; CDR3: CASRPRDSQYTDTQYF
length: 13; V: TRBV5-6; D: .; J: TRBJ1-2; size: .; DNA: TGTGCCAGCAGCTTGGGGAGAGTCTATGGCTACACCTTC; CDR3: CASSLGRVYGYTF
length: 15; V: TRBV6-5; D: .; J: TRBJ1-2; size: .; DNA: TGTGCCAGCAGTCCCTCCACAGCTACTAACTATGGCTACACCTTC; CDR3: CASSPSTATNYGYTF
length: 13; V: TRBV7-2; D: TRBD1; J: TRBJ1-2; size: .; DNA: TGTGCCAGCAGCTTGACAGGGTCTGGAGGCTACACCTTC; CDR3: CASSLTGSGGYTF
length: 15; V: TRBV9; D: .; J: TRBJ2-7; size: .; DNA: TGTGCCAGCAGCGTAGCCCAGTCCCTCTCCTACGAGCAGTACTTC; CDR3: CASSVAQSLSYEQYF
length: 16; V: TRBV5-5; D: TRBD1; J: TRBJ1-2; size: .; DNA: TGTGCCAGCAGCTACCCCGGGACAGGGGGTCGGGATGGCTACACCTTC; CDR3: CASSYPGTGGRDGYTF
length: 16; V: TRBV5-4; D: .; J: TRBJ1-2; size: .; DNA: TGTGCCAGCAGCTTTCCTACGGGGAAATCAGACGATGGCTACACCTTC; CDR3: CASSFPTGKSDDGYTF
length: 13; V: TRBV5-5; D: .; J: TRBJ1-4; size: .; DNA: TGTGCCAGCAGCTTCAGGTCTAATGAAAAACTGTTTTTT; CDR3: CASSFRSNEKLFF
length: 13; V: TRBV19; D: TRBD1; J: TRBJ2-7; size: .; DNA: TGTGCCAGCAAGGGGACAGGGACCTACGAGCAGTACTTC; CDR3: CASKGTGTYEQYF
length: 14; V: TRBV19; D: .; J: TRBJ1-1; size: .; DNA: TGTGCCAGTAGTATAGAAGCGGGGGTTTCTGAAGCTTTCTTT; CDR3: CASSIEAGVSEAFF
length: 12; V: TRBV19; D: .; J: TRBJ2-7; size: .; DNA: TGTGCCAGTAGCCGGAGCCCCTACGAGCAGTACTTC; CDR3: CASSRSPYEQYF
length: 15; V: TRBV6-5; D: .; J: TRBJ2-2; size: .; DNA: TGTGCCAGCAGTTACGGTGTACTCAGGGCCGGGGAGCTGTTTTTT; CDR3: CASSYGVLRAGELFF
length: 16; V: TRBV7-9; D: TRBD2; J: TRBJ2-1; size: .; DNA: TGTGCCAGCAGCTTAGGACTAGCGGGAGGCTTCTATGAGCAGTTCTTC; CDR3: CASSLGLAGGFYEQFF